A selection of T cell receptor beta chains follows, all from one sample in a study of T cell repertoires in cytomegalovirus infection. TCRdb fed the reads into MiXCR, producing one record per CDR3 protein. The sample holds about half a million distinct CDR3 sequences, 25% to 35% seen once. Which antigens these TCRs recognize remains unknown. The sample consisted of cultured PBMCs, taken from culture after CMV antigen stimulation. The receptors stem from a human donor in good health (CMV status not recorded). Some clones in this sample may be carry-over from other donors' samples. Each CDR3 is given with its conserved first and last residue. D genes are given only for firm matches. Size is stated for part of the rows, as once, few or many counts, or as a class when the clone is expanded.

length	J	D	size	V	CDR3	DNA
19	TRBJ2-2	TRBD1	few	TRBV11-2	CASRPVRDRGSPNTGELFF	TGTGCCAGCAGACCGGTCCGGGACAGGGGGTCCCCGAACACCGGGGAGCTGTTTTTT
12	TRBJ2-7	.	few	TRBV30	CAWRQSSYEQYF	TGTGCCTGGCGACAGTCCTCCTACGAGCAGTACTTC
14	TRBJ1-2	.	.	TRBV12-5	CASGSSGRNYGYTF	TGTGCTAGTGGTTCCTCGGGCAGGAACTATGGCTACACCTTC
14	TRBJ1-2	TRBD1	.	TRBV28	CASSPTDRVYGYTF	TGTGCCAGCAGCCCTACGGACAGGGTCTATGGCTACACCTTC
16	TRBJ2-3	TRBD2	.	TRBV5-1	CASSLMGLAGYRTQYF	TGCGCCAGCAGCTTGATGGGACTAGCGGGATATCGTACGCAGTATTTT
15	TRBJ2-2	.	.	TRBV5-1	CASSPGPLTAGELFF	TGCGCCAGCAGCCCCGGGCCACTGACTGCCGGGGAGCTGTTTTTT
15	TRBJ1-2	.	.	TRBV19	CASSKGQDPRYGYTF	TGTGCCAGTAGTAAAGGACAAGACCCTAGGTATGGCTACACCTTC
12	TRBJ1-5	.	.	TRBV3-1	CASSQGSRPQHF	TGTGCCAGCAGCCAAGGAAGTCGGCCCCAGCATTTT
15	TRBJ1-5	TRBD1	.	TRBV28	CASSPGGRSNQPQHF	TGTGCCAGCAGCCCAGGGGGCAGGAGCAATCAGCCCCAGCATTTT
15	TRBJ1-3	.	.	TRBV7-2	CASSLQQGTGNTIYF	TGTGCCAGCAGCCTTCAACAGGGAACTGGAAACACCATATATTTT
17	TRBJ2-1	TRBD2	.	TRBV19	CASSISLLAGTYNEQFF	TGTGCCAGTAGTATTTCCCTTTTAGCGGGGACCTACAATGAGCAGTTCTTC
16	TRBJ2-6	.	many	TRBV5-4	CASSLQGGYGANVLTF	TGTGCCAGCAGCTTACAGGGAGGGTATGGGGCCAACGTCCTGACTTTC
16	TRBJ2-1	.	few	TRBV12-3/TRBV12-4	CASSLRVAETYNEQFF	TGTGCCAGCAGTTTAAGGGTAGCGGAGACCTACAATGAGCAGTTCTTC
12	TRBJ1-1	.	.	TRBV19	CASSPRDNRAFF	TGTGCCAGTAGTCCACGGGACAACCGGGCTTTCTTT
15	TRBJ2-1	.	few	TRBV19	CASRERQSSYNEQFF	TGTGCCAGTAGGGAGCGGCAGAGCTCCTACAATGAGCAGTTCTTC
13	TRBJ1-2	.	.	TRBV7-9	CASSPDRRDGYTF	TGTGCCAGCAGCCCAGACAGGAGGGATGGCTACACCTTC
15	TRBJ2-7	.	few	TRBV11-2	CASSLDGRGVGEQYF	TGTGCCAGCAGCTTAGACGGACGCGGGGTGGGGGAGCAGTACTTC